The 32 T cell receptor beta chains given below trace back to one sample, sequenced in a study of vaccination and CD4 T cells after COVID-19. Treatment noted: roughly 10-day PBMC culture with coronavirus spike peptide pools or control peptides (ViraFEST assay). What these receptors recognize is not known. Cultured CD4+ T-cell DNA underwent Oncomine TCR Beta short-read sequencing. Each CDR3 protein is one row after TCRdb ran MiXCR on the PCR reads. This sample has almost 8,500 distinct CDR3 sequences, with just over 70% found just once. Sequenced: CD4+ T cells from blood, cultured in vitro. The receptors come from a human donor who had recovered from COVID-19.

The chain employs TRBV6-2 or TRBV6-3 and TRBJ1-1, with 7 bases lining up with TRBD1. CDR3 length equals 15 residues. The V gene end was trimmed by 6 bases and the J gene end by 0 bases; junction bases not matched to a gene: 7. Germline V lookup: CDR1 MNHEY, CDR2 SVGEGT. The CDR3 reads CASRTEGAVNTEAFF. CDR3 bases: TGTGCCAGCAGGACCGAGGGGGCGGTGAACACTGAAGCTTTCTTT.

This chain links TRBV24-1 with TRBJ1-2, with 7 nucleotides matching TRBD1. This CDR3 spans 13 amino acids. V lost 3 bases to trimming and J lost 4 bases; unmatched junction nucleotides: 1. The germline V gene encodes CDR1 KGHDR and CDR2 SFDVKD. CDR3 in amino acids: CATSDRDSYGYTF. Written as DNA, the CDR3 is TGTGCCACCAGTGATCGGGACAGCTATGGCTACACCTTC.

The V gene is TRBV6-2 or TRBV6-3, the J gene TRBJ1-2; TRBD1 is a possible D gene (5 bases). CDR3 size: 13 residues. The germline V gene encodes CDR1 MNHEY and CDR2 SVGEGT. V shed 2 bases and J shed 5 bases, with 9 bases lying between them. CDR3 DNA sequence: TGTGCCAGCAGTTACCAGGGATCATATGGCTACACCTTC. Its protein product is CASSYQGSYGYTF.

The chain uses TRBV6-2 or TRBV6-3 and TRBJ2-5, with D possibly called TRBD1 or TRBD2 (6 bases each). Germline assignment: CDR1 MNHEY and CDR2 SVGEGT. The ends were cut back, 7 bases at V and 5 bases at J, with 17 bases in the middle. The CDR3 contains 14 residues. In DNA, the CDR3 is TGTGCCAGCATCGGCATCGGGGGCGGGGAGACCCAGTACTTC. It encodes CASIGIGGGETQYF.

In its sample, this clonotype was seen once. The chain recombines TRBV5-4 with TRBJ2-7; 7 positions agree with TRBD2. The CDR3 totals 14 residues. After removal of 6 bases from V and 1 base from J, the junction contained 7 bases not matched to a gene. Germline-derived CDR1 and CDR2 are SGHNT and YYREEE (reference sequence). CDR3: CASTLAGRSYEQYF. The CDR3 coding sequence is TGTGCCAGCACCTTAGCGGGCCGGTCCTACGAGCAGTACTTC. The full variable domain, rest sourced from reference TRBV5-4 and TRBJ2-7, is ETGVTQSPTHLIKTRGQQVTLRCSSQSGHNTVSWYQQALGQGPQFIFQYYREEENGRGNFPPRFSGLQFPNYSSELNVNALELDDSALYLCASTLAGRSYEQYFGPGTRLTVT.

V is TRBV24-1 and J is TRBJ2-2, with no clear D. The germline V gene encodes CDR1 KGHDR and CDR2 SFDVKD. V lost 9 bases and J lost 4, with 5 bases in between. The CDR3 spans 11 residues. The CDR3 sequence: CATGTTGELFF. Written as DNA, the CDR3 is TGTGCCACCGGAACCACCGGGGAGCTGTTTTTT.

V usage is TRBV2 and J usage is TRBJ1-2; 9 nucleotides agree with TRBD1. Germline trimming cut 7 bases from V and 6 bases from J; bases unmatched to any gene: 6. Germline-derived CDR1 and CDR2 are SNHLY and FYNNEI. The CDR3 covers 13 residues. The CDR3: CASKQQGADGYTF. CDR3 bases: TGTGCCAGCAAACAACAGGGGGCGGATGGCTACACCTTC.

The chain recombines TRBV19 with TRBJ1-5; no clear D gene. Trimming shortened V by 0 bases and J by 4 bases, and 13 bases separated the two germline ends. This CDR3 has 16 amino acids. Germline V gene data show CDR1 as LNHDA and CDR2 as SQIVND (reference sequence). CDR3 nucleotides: TGTGCCAGTAGTATAGATCCTCGTCCCCCAAATCAGCCCCAGCATTTT. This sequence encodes CASSIDPRPPNQPQHF.

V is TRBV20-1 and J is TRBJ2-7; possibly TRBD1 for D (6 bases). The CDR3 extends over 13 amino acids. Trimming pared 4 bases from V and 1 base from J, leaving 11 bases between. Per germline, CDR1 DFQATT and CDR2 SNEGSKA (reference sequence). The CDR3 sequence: CSANRDTSYEQYF. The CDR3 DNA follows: TGCAGTGCTAACCGGGACACATCCTACGAGCAGTACTTC.

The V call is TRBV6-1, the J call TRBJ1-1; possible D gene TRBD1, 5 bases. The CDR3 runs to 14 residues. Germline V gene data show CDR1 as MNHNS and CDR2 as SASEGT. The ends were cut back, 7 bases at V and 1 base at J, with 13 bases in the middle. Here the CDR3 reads CASNRGGANTEAFF. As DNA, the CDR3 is TGTGCCAGCAATCGGGGTGGGGCGAACACTGAAGCTTTCTTT.

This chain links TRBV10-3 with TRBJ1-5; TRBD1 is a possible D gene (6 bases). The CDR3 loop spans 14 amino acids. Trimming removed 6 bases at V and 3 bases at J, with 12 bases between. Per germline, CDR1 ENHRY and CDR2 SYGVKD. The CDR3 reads CAIRPRTDNQPQHF. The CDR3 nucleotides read TGTGCCATCAGACCGAGGACAGACAATCAGCCCCAGCATTTT.

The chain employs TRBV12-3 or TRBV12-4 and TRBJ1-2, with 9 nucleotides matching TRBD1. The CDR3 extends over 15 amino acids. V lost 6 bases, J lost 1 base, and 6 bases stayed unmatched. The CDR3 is CASRARGQGNYGYTF. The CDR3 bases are TGTGCCAGCAGGGCGCGGGGACAGGGTAACTATGGCTACACCTTC.

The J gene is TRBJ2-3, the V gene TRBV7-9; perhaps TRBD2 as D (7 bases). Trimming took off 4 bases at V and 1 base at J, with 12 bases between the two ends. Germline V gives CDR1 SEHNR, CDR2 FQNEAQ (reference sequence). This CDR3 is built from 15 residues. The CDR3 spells CASSSLGGGTDTQYF. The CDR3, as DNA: TGTGCCAGCAGCTCACTAGGGGGGGGCACAGATACGCAGTATTTT.

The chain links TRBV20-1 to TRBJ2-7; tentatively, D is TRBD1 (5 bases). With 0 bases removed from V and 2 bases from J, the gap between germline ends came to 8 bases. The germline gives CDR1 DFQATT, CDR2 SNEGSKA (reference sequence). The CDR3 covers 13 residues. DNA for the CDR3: TGCAGTGCTAGAGATGGCAGGGCCTACGAGCAGTACTTC. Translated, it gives CSARDGRAYEQYF.

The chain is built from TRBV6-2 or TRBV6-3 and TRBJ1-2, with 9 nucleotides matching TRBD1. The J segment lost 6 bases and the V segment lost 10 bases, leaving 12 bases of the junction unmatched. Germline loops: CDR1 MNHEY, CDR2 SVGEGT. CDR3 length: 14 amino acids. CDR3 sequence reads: CAISPGQGHNGYTF. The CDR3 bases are TGTGCCATCTCGCCGGGACAGGGCCATAATGGCTACACCTTC.

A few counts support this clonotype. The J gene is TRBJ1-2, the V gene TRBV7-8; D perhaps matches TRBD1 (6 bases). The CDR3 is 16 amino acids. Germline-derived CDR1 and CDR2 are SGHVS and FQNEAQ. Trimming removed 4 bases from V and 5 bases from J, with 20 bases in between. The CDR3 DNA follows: TGTGCCAGCAGCTCTCACAGGGATTCCAATGGGTATGGCTACACCTTC. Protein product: CASSSHRDSNGYGYTF. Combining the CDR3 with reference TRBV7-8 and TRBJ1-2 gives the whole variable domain GAGVSQSPRYKVAKRGQDVALRCDPISGHVSLFWYQQALGQGPEFLTYFQNEAQLDKSGLPSDRFFAERPEGSVSTLKIQRTQQEDSAVYLCASSSHRDSNGYGYTFGSGTRLTVV.

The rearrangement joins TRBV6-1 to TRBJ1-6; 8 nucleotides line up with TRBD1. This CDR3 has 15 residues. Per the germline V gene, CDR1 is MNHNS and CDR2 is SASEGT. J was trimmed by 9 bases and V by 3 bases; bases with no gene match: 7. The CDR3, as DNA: TGTGCCAGCAGTGACAGCGGGACAGGACGTTCACCCCTCCACTTT. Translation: CASSDSGTGRSPLHF.

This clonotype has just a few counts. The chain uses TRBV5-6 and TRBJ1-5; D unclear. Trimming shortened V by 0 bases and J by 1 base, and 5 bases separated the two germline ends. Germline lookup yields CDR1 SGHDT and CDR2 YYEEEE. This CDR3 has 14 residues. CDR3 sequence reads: CASSLVGSNQPQHF. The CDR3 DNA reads TGTGCCAGCAGCTTGGTCGGAAGCAATCAGCCCCAGCATTTT. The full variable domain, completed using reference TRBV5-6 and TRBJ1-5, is DAGVTQSPTHLIKTRGQQVTLRCSPKSGHDTVSWYQQALGQGPQFIFQYYEEEERQRGNFPDRFSGHQFPNYSSELNVNALLLGDSALYLCASSLVGSNQPQHFGDGTRLSIL.

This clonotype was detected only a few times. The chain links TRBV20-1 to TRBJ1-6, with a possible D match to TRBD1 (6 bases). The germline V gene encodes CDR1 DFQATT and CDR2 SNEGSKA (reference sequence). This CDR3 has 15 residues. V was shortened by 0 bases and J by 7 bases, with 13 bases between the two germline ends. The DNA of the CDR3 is TGCAGTGCTAGAGAGTGGGGGGCGAACAATTCACCCCTCCACTTT. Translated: CSAREWGANNSPLHF.

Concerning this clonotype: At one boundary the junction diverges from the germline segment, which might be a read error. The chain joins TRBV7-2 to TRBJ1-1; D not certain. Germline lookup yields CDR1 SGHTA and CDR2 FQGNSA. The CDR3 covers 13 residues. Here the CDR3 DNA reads TGTGCCAGCAGCCTAGCGTATGGCACTGAAGCTTTCTTT. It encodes CASSLAYGTEAFF.

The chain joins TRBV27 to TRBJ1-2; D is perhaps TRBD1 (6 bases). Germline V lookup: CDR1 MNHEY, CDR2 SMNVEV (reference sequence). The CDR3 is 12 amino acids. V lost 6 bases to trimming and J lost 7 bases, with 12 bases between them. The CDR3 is CASSETGSGYTF. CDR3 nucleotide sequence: TGTGCCAGCAGCGAAACAGGGAGTGGCTACACCTTC.

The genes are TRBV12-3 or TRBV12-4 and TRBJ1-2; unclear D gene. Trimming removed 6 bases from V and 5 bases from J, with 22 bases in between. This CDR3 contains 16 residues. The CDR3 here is CASSRSHIRLQYGYTF. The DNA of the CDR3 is TGTGCCAGCAGCCGATCGCATATAAGGCTTCAGTATGGCTACACCTTC.

For the CDR3, the DNA is TGTGCCAGCAGTCACCACACCGGGGAGCTGTTTTTT. This gives the protein CASSHHTGELFF. The chain recombines TRBV27 with TRBJ2-2; D gene unclear. Germline V gene sequence: CDR1 MNHEY, CDR2 SMNVEV (reference sequence). The CDR3 is 12 amino acids. Trimming cost V 5 bases and J 3 bases, with 4 bases left between them.

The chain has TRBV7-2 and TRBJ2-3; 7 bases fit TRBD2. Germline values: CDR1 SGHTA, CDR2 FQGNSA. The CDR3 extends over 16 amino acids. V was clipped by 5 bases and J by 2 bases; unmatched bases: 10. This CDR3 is CASSRGAGINTDTQYF. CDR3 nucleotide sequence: TGTGCCAGCAGCCGGGGAGCGGGGATTAACACAGATACGCAGTATTTT.

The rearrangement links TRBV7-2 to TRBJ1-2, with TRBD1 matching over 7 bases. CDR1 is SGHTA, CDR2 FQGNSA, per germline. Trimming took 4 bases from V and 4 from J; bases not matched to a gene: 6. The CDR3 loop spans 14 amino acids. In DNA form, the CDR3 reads TGTGCCAGCAGCTCAGCAGGGGGAGGCTATGGCTACACCTTC. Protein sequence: CASSSAGGGYGYTF.

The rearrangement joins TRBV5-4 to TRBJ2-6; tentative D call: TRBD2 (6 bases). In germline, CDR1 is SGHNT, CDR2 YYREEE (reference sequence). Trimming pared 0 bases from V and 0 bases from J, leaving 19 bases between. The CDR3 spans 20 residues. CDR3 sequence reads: CASSLAVRGTPPSGANVLTF. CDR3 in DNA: TGTGCCAGCAGCTTGGCTGTTCGGGGGACTCCCCCCTCTGGGGCCAACGTCCTGACTTTC.

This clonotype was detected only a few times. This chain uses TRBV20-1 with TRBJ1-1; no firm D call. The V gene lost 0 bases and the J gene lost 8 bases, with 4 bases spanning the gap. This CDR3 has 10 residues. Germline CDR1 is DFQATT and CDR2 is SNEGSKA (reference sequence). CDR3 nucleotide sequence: TGCAGTGCTAGAGATTACGAAGCTTTCTTT. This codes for CSARDYEAFF.

The CDR3 protein is CASERGDRGYGYTF. The CDR3 DNA follows: TGTGCCAGCGAGCGAGGCGACAGGGGTTACGGCTACACCTTC. The chain uses TRBV2 and TRBJ1-2, with TRBD1 matching 8 bases. Per the germline V gene, CDR1 is SNHLY and CDR2 is FYNNEI. V was pared by 8 bases and J by 8 bases, with 13 bases of the junction left unmatched. The CDR3 extends over 14 amino acids.

The DNA for the CDR3 is TGCGCCAGCAGCCTTGACCATAAGCCTAACACTGAAGCTTTCTTT. It encodes CASSLDHKPNTEAFF. The rearrangement uses TRBV4-3 and TRBJ1-1; no definite D call. The V gene's germline CDR1 is LGHNA and CDR2 YSLEER. CDR3 length equals 15 residues. V lost 4 bases and J lost 2, with 14 bases in between.

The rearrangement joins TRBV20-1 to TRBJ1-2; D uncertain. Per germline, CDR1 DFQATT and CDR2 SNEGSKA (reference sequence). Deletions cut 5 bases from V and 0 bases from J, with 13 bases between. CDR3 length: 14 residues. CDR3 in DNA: TGCAGTGCTCCCATGGGGTTAACTAACTATGGCTACACCTTC. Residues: CSAPMGLTNYGYTF.

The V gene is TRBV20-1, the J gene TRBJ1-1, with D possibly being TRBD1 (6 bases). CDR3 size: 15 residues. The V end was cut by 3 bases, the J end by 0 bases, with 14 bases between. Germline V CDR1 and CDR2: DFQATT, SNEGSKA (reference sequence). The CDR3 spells CSASRGANVNTEAFF. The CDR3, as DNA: TGCAGTGCTAGTCGGGGGGCAAACGTGAACACTGAAGCTTTCTTT.

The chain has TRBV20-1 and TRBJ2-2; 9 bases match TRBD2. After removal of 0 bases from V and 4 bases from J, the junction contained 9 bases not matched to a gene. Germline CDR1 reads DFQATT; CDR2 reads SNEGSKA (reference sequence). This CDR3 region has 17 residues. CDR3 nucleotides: TGCAGTGCTAGAGAATCTCGCGGGGGGGCCGGCACCGGGGAGCTGTTTTTT. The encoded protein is CSARESRGGAGTGELFF.